A single sample gave rise to the 24 T cell receptor beta chains below, sequenced in a study of TIL therapy for anti-PD-1-resistant metastatic lung cancer. The sample's time point: pre-treatment sample, taken before nivolumab and TIL therapy. Tumor tissue came from excised metastases, mostly pleural nodules or supraclavicular lymph nodes. The immunoSEQ assay was v3. The table came from immunoSEQ multiplex PCR; TCRdb's copy has only in-frame clones and leaves some out. The sample yields roughly 50,000 clones, just over 70% seen once. The sample here was tumor tissue, taken at baseline. The receptors stem from a person aged 25 to 85 with non-small cell lung cancer.

The J gene is TRBJ1-2, the V gene TRBV5-1; TRBD1 aligns across 8 bases. Germline V gene data show CDR1 as SGHRS and CDR2 as YFSETQ. The V segment lost 4 bases and the J segment 8 bases; nucleotides outside the gene matches: 16. The CDR3 contains 16 residues. CDR3 coding DNA: TGCGCCAGCAGCATTGGAACGGGACAGGCCTCACGGGGCTACACCTTC. This gives the protein CASSIGTGQASRGYTF.

This chain links TRBV5-1 with TRBJ1-2, with no clear D. CDR3 length: 15 residues. The V end lost 0 bases, the J end lost 0 bases, and 9 bases lay between the germline ends. Germline V lookup: CDR1 SGHRS, CDR2 YFSETQ. The CDR3 nucleotides are TGCGCCAGCAGCTTGGGTCGGGGAGCTAACTATGGCTACACCTTC. Translated, it gives CASSLGRGANYGYTF.

The V gene is TRBV5-1, the J gene TRBJ2-7, with 7 bases matching TRBD2. The CDR3 runs 17 residues. V lost 0 bases, J lost 3 bases, and 12 bases stayed unmatched. Germline assignment: CDR1 SGHRS and CDR2 YFSETQ. DNA for the CDR3: TGCGCCAGCAGCTTGGGGCGGGCCGGGGGGATCGACTACGAGCAGTACTTC. This encodes CASSLGRAGGIDYEQYF.

The genes are TRBV7-8 and TRBJ2-3; a weak D match, TRBD1 (6 bases). Germline CDR1 SGHVS, CDR2 FQNEAQ. The CDR3 is 17 residues long. Between the trimmed V and J ends, which lost 5 bases and 2 bases, there was a span of 20 bases. CDR3 coding DNA: TGTGCCAGCAGCCAACGGGAAGGTGGGGACAACACAGATACGCAGTATTTT. Translation: CASSQREGGDNTDTQYF.

The chain employs TRBV6-1 and TRBJ1-5; D is unresolved. CDR1 MNHNS and CDR2 SASEGT come from the germline V gene. The CDR3 spans 13 residues. The germline V and J ends were trimmed by 3 bases and 0 bases, with 3 bases remaining between them. CDR3: CASSDYSNQPQHF. Here the CDR3 DNA reads TGTGCCAGCAGTGATTATAGCAATCAGCCCCAGCATTTT.

The V call is TRBV19, the J call TRBJ2-1; 13 bases are a match to TRBD2. V was clipped by 5 bases and J by 9 bases; unmatched bases: 4. The CDR3 consists of 14 residues. Germline values: CDR1 LNHDA, CDR2 SQIVND (reference sequence). The CDR3 spells CASSSGTSGAEQFF. DNA of the CDR3: TGTGCCAGTAGTTCGGGGACTAGCGGGGCTGAGCAGTTCTTC.

The chain has TRBV4-3 and TRBJ1-1, with D possibly TRBD1 on 5 matching bases. In germline, CDR1 is LGHNA, CDR2 YSLEER. The ends were cut back, 0 bases at V and 5 bases at J, with 13 bases in the middle. The CDR3 runs to 15 residues. The CDR3 spells CASSQDWGRGTEAFF. The CDR3 region has the DNA TGCGCCAGCAGCCAAGATTGGGGGAGAGGTACTGAAGCTTTCTTT.

This clone was picked up one time. The rearrangement uses TRBV7-9 and TRBJ2-7, with D tentatively TRBD1 (6 bases). The length of the CDR3 is 14 residues. The V gene lost 1 base and the J gene lost 4 bases, with 11 bases spanning the gap. Germline V gene lookup returns CDR1 SEHNR and CDR2 FQNEAQ (reference sequence). CDR3 region: CASSLGTVNYEQYF. DNA for the CDR3: TGTGCCAGCAGCTTAGGGACAGTTAATTACGAGCAGTACTTC.

This sequence joins TRBV6-1 and TRBJ2-5; no definite D call. The CDR3 totals 14 residues. V was trimmed by 0 bases and J by 6 bases, leaving 11 bases between them. Germline values: CDR1 MNHNS, CDR2 SASEGT. Here the CDR3 DNA reads TGTGCCAGCAGTGAAGCTGGCGGTAGGCAGACCCAGTACTTC. Translated, it gives CASSEAGGRQTQYF.

The chain joins TRBV18 to TRBJ2-7; TRBD1 matches at 8 bases. Germline CDR1 and CDR2: KGHSH and LQKENI. J was trimmed by 6 bases and V by 6 bases; bases with no gene match: 10. The CDR3 runs to 14 residues. Here the CDR3 reads CASSPGAGGLEQYF. CDR3 nucleotide sequence: TGTGCCAGCTCCCCCGGGGCAGGGGGCCTCGAGCAGTACTTC. The full variable domain, its missing parts supplied by reference TRBV18 and TRBJ2-7, is NAGVMQNPRHLVRRRGQEARLRCSPMKGHSHVYWYRQLPEEGLKFMVYLQKENIIDESGMPKERFSAEFPKEGPSILRIQQVVRGDSAAYFCASSPGAGGLEQYFGPGTRLTVT.

This clone was observed a few times. This rearrangement joins TRBV21-1 to TRBJ2-1; TRBD1, the table's D call, was not compared with the DNA. TRBV21-1 counts as a pseudogene. The CDR3 covers 11 residues. DNA for the CDR3: TGTGCCAGCAGCAAGTATCGGGACATTTTCTTC. This sequence encodes CASSKYRDIFF.

V usage is TRBV19 and J usage is TRBJ2-5; D is unclear. V was pared by 3 bases and J by 5 bases, with 13 bases between. The CDR3 is made up of 14 amino acids. CDR1 and CDR2 (germline): LNHDA, SQIVND (reference sequence). The CDR3 is CASSIDPIGETQYF. CDR3 in DNA: TGTGCCAGTAGTATTGACCCAATCGGGGAGACCCAGTACTTC.

The rearrangement joins TRBV14 to TRBJ1-3; 7 nucleotides align to TRBD1. CDR3 length equals 13 residues. Germline CDR1 and CDR2: SGHDN and FVKESK. The J segment lost 11 bases and the V segment lost 3 bases, leaving 7 bases of the junction unmatched. The CDR3 loop is CASSHRQGGAIYF. In DNA form, the CDR3 reads TGTGCCAGCAGCCATCGACAGGGAGGCGCCATATATTTT.

The chain has TRBV5-8 and TRBJ2-1; D is perhaps TRBD2 (7 bases). The CDR3 spans 16 residues. Trimming left V 1 base short and J 2 bases short, with 13 bases between. The germline V gene encodes CDR1 SGHTS and CDR2 YDEGEE. CDR3 bases: TGTGCCAGCAGCTTGAGGGGCGGGGGCGCCTACAATGAGCAGTTCTTC. Translated, it gives CASSLRGGGAYNEQFF.

This clone was detected only a few times. The chain recombines TRBV19 with TRBJ1-1; D is unclear. In germline, CDR1 is LNHDA, CDR2 SQIVND (reference sequence). CDR3 size: 15 residues. V lost 7 bases, J lost 6 bases, and 21 bases lay in between. The CDR3 sequence is CASISPGIGYAEAFF. The CDR3 DNA sequence: TGTGCCAGTATCTCCCCGGGGATTGGTTACGCTGAAGCTTTCTTT. The full variable domain, in which reference TRBV19 and TRBJ1-1 provide the parts outside the CDR3, is DGGITQSPKYLFRKEGQNVTLSCEQNLNHDAMYWYRQDPGQGLRLIYYSQIVNDFQKGDIAEGYSVSREKKESFPLTVTSAQKNPTAFYLCASISPGIGYAEAFFGQGTRLTVV.

The CDR3 nucleotides read TGCGCCAGCCGTGACGAGGGGCTCACGTACACTGAAGCTTTCTTT. This translates into CASRDEGLTYTEAFF. The V call is TRBV5-1, the J call TRBJ1-1, with a tentative D call TRBD1 (5 bases). V was trimmed by 7 bases and J by 3 bases, leaving 19 bases between them. The CDR3 consists of 15 residues. From germline, CDR1 is SGHRS and CDR2 YFSETQ.

This clone has more than one count but fewer than ten. The J gene is TRBJ2-4, the V gene TRBV29-1; D might be TRBD2 (6 bases). Germline lookup yields CDR1 SQVTM and CDR2 ANQGSEA. V lost 6 bases, J lost 0 bases, and 9 bases lay in between. The CDR3 is made up of 13 amino acids. CDR3 nucleotides: TGCAGCGTGGGGGGACTAGCCAAAAACATTCAGTACTTC. Residues: CSVGGLAKNIQYF.

The rearrangement uses TRBV13 and TRBJ2-7; D is undetermined. V lost 1 base, J lost 2 bases, and 6 bases lay in between. The CDR3 runs to 13 residues. Germline CDR1 is PRHDT and CDR2 is FYEKMQ (reference sequence). The CDR3 nucleotides are TGTGCCAGCAGCTTAGTCAGGACCTACGAGCAGTACTTC. Translated, it gives CASSLVRTYEQYF.

The CDR3 here is CASSPDGTSESSYEQYF. In DNA form, the CDR3 reads TGCGCCAGCAGCCCGGACGGGACTAGCGAGAGCTCCTACGAGCAGTACTTC. V usage is TRBV4-1 and J usage is TRBJ2-7; 10 bases fit TRBD2. The CDR3 runs to 17 residues. Trimming took 4 bases from V and 0 from J; bases not matched to a gene: 9. CDR1 MGHRA and CDR2 YSYEKL come from the germline V gene.

The rearrangement uses TRBV2 and TRBJ2-5, with a weak D call TRBD2 (6 bases). This CDR3 spans 15 amino acids. V lost 2 bases and J 2 bases, leaving 12 bases between the germline ends. CDR1 and CDR2 from the germline V gene are SNHLY and FYNNEI. The CDR3 is CASSERRGEQETQYF. DNA of the CDR3: TGTGCCAGCAGTGAAAGGCGGGGTGAGCAAGAGACCCAGTACTTC.

This clone was detected once. V gene TRBV5-4 combines with J gene TRBJ2-3; 12 bases fit TRBD2. Trimming at V came to 4 bases and at J to 0 bases, leaving 9 bases not matched to a gene. The CDR3 covers 18 residues. Germline CDR1 SGHNT, CDR2 YYREEE (reference sequence). CDR3 DNA: TGTGCCAGCAGCACCCCTAGCGGGAGGGCCGCTAGCACAGATACGCAGTATTTT. Its translation: CASSTPSGRAASTDTQYF. Using reference TRBV5-4 and TRBJ2-3 for the parts outside the CDR3, the full variable domain is ETGVTQSPTHLIKTRGQQVTLRCSSQSGHNTVSWYQQALGQGPQFIFQYYREEENGRGNFPPRFSGLQFPNYSSELNVNALELDDSALYLCASSTPSGRAASTDTQYFGPGTRLTVL.

This sequence joins TRBV10-3 and TRBJ2-1, with TRBD2 as a possible D gene (5 bases). This CDR3 has 11 amino acids. The germline gives CDR1 ENHRY, CDR2 SYGVKD. Trimming took 2 bases from V and 11 from J, leaving 7 bases between them. The CDR3 nucleotides are TGTGCCATCAGTGAGCGGGATAAGCAGTTCTTC. It encodes CAISERDKQFF.

The J gene is TRBJ2-3, the V gene TRBV5-1; D gene ambiguous. Looked up from germline, CDR1 is SGHRS and CDR2 is YFSETQ. V was pared by 0 bases and J by 1 base, with 12 bases between. There are 16 residues in the CDR3. The CDR3 bases are TGCGCCAGCAGCTTGGATCTGGCTGCAGGCACAGATACGCAGTATTTT. Protein sequence: CASSLDLAAGTDTQYF.

This clone is a singleton in its sample. Here the CDR3 reads CAITPSDRLGVAEQFF. The CDR3 DNA reads TGTGCCATCACCCCTTCAGACAGGTTGGGGGTGGCTGAGCAGTTCTTC. This sequence joins TRBV10-3 and TRBJ2-1; TRBD1 might be the D (6 bases). With 7 bases removed from V and 9 bases from J, the gap between germline ends came to 25 bases. Germline V gene data show CDR1 as ENHRY and CDR2 as SYGVKD. The CDR3 is made up of 16 amino acids.